This entry lists 11 T cell receptor beta chains sequenced from one sample in a study of CD8 T cells in Susac syndrome. Random-hexamer reverse transcription was applied to roughly 0.5 to 1 ug RNA. MiXCR was run by TCRdb on the immunoSEQ multiplex PCR reads, yielding one entry per CDR3 protein. The data contain some 180,000 distinct CDR3 sequences, roughly 95% of them singletons. The sequencing sample was made of CD4+ T cells from PBMCs. The receptors come from a human donor in good health.

This clonotype came up once. J is TRBJ2-1 and V is TRBV5-1, with TRBD2 identical over 9 bases. This CDR3 spans 15 amino acids. Germline lookup yields CDR1 SGHRS and CDR2 YFSETQ. The V and J ends lost 1 base and 2 bases, in that order; junction bases with no gene match: 1. CDR3 nucleotides: TGCGCCAGCAGCTTGCCTAGCGGGACCTACAATGAGCAGTTCTTC. Amino acids: CASSLPSGTYNEQFF. The full variable domain, in which reference TRBV5-1 and TRBJ2-1 provide the parts outside the CDR3, is KAGVTQTPRYLIKTRGQQVTLSCSPISGHRSVSWYQQTPGQGLQFLFEYFSETQRNKGNFPGRFSGRQFSNSRSEMNVSTLELGDSALYLCASSLPSGTYNEQFFGPGTRLTVL.

The V gene is TRBV20-1, the J gene TRBJ1-5; maybe TRBD1 (5 bases). Germline V lookup: CDR1 DFQATT, CDR2 SNEGSKA (reference sequence). V was clipped by 1 base and J by 3 bases, with 13 bases between them. CDR3 size: 15 residues. As DNA, the CDR3 is TGCAGTGCTAGAGTCAACGAACAGGACAATCAGCCCCAGCATTTT. It codes for CSARVNEQDNQPQHF.

In its sample, this clonotype was seen once. This rearrangement joins TRBV20-1 to TRBJ2-5; 8 bases agree with TRBD2. Per the germline V gene, CDR1 is DFQATT and CDR2 is SNEGSKA (reference sequence). The V gene end was trimmed by 6 bases and the J gene end by 6 bases; junction bases not matched to a gene: 9. The CDR3 runs 13 residues. CDR3 loop: CSANSGSAQTQYF. The CDR3, as DNA: TGCAGTGCAAACAGCGGGAGCGCGCAGACCCAGTACTTC.

The V gene is TRBV7-2, the J gene TRBJ2-7; 10 positions agree with TRBD2. Trimming took 3 bases from V and 7 from J; bases not matched to a gene: 12. Per the germline V gene, CDR1 is SGHTA and CDR2 is FQGNSA. The CDR3 totals 16 residues. CDR3 amino acids: CASSLSSGSRAGEQYF. In nucleotides, the CDR3 is TGTGCCAGCAGCTTGTCTAGCGGGAGTAGGGCTGGGGAGCAGTACTTC.

This chain joins TRBV5-1 and TRBJ2-2; maybe TRBD1 (6 bases). Between the trimmed V and J ends, which lost 0 bases and 3 bases, there was a span of 9 bases. The CDR3 is 15 amino acids. Germline assignment: CDR1 SGHRS and CDR2 YFSETQ. This chain's CDR3 is CASSLDRADTGELFF. The CDR3 nucleotides read TGCGCCAGCAGCTTGGACAGGGCGGACACCGGGGAGCTGTTTTTT.

The chain couples TRBV29-1 to TRBJ2-1; D is ambiguous. Deletions cut 7 bases from V and 8 bases from J, with 12 bases between. Germline V lookup: CDR1 SQVTM, CDR2 ANQGSEA. This CDR3 spans 11 amino acids. The CDR3 bases are TGCAGCGCCGGATTATTGGATGAGCAGTTCTTC. Its translation: CSAGLLDEQFF.

In nucleotides, the CDR3 is TGTGCCTGGAGTGGTCAGAAAACGCAGTATTTT. This sequence encodes CAWSGQKTQYF. The genes are TRBV30 and TRBJ2-3; D gene unclear. The germline V gene has CDR1 GTSNPN and CDR2 SVGIG (reference sequence). The length of the CDR3 is 11 residues. Trimming removed 1 base from V and 9 bases from J, with 8 bases in between. Looking up the rest from reference TRBV30 and TRBJ2-3 gives the full variable domain: SQTIHQWPATLVQPVGSPLSLECTVEGTSNPNLYWYRQAAGRGLQLLFYSVGIGQISSEVPQNLSASRPQDRQFILSSKKLLLSDSGFYLCAWSGQKTQYFGPGTRLTVL.

The CDR3 reads CASSLGSFGRETQYF. The CDR3 DNA reads as TGTGCCAGCAGCTTAGGCTCCTTTGGTCGGGAGACCCAGTACTTC. This chain joins TRBV7-9 and TRBJ2-5, with D unresolved. V was shortened by 1 base and J by 5 bases, with 14 bases between the two germline ends. Germline values: CDR1 SEHNR, CDR2 FQNEAQ (reference sequence). The CDR3 extends over 15 amino acids.

The V call is TRBV20-1, the J call TRBJ2-3; D ambiguous. CDR1 DFQATT and CDR2 SNEGSKA come from the germline V gene (reference sequence). Deletions cut 4 bases from V and 6 bases from J, with 8 bases between. There are 11 residues in the CDR3. CDR3 nucleotide sequence: TGCAGTGCTATGGGATCCGATACGCAGTATTTT. Protein: CSAMGSDTQYF.

V is TRBV29-1 and J is TRBJ1-4, with unresolved D. This CDR3 spans 12 amino acids. Germline V gives CDR1 SQVTM, CDR2 ANQGSEA. Trimming cost V 7 bases and J 7 bases, with 13 bases left between them. CDR3 coding DNA: TGCAGCGCCCTATTATGGGGTGAAAAACTGTTTTTT. Translating it yields CSALLWGEKLFF.

The chain couples TRBV29-1 to TRBJ1-2, with 8 bases matching TRBD1. V gave up 3 bases and J gave up 8 bases; unmatched junction bases: 8. CDR1 is SQVTM, CDR2 ANQGSEA, per germline. The CDR3 is 13 residues long. The CDR3 region has the DNA TGCAGCGTTGATCGTCAGGGGGCGGAGGGCTACACCTTC. Amino acid sequence: CSVDRQGAEGYTF.